The 3 T cell receptor beta chains presented below share a single source sample, sequenced in a study of blood T cell repertoires in COVID-19. Produced via immunoSEQ multiplex PCR; TCRdb's table is partial and in-frame only. The data contain hundreds of thousands of clones, around 88% of them singletons. The source material was PBMCs or T cells enriched from blood (not recorded which). Receptors originate from a woman in her forties who had recovered from COVID-19.

This rearrangement joins TRBV27 to TRBJ2-7, with a tentative D call TRBD2 (5 bases). Per the germline V gene, CDR1 is MNHEY and CDR2 is SMNVEV (reference sequence). The CDR3 length is 14 residues. The germline V and J ends were trimmed by 5 bases and 9 bases, with 20 bases remaining between them. The CDR3 loop reads CASSPPSSYEGQYF. The CDR3 nucleotides are TGTGCCAGCAGTCCGCCTAGCTCCTACGAAGGGCAGTACTTC.

V is TRBV7-8 and J is TRBJ1-6; unclear D gene. Trimming cost V 3 bases and J 7 bases, with 16 bases left between them. The CDR3 consists of 16 residues. Per the germline V gene, CDR1 is SGHVS and CDR2 is FQNEAQ. For the CDR3, the DNA is TGTGCCAGCAGCTTCTCTACCCGGGTCATCAATTCACCCCTCCACTTT. Translated, it gives CASSFSTRVINSPLHF.

This clone was seen repeatedly, ten times or more. V usage is TRBV3-1 (or the pseudogene TRBV3-2) and J usage is TRBJ1-4; TRBD1 is a possible D gene (5 bases). CDR1 and CDR2 from the germline V gene are LGHDT and YNNKEL (reference sequence). The CDR3 runs 12 residues. V was clipped by 0 bases and J by 10 bases, with 6 bases between them. The CDR3 protein is CASSQEGGKLFF. The CDR3 DNA reads TGTGCCAGCAGCCAAGAGGGGGGAAAACTGTTTTTT.